This T cell receptor beta chain was observed in a study of blood T cell repertoires in COVID-19. The V gene end was trimmed by 4 bases and the J gene end by 9 bases; junction bases not matched to a gene: 11. Germline values: CDR1 SEHNR, CDR2 FQNEAQ (reference sequence). The CDR3 covers 14 residues. The repertoire was sequenced with immunoSEQ multiplex PCR; TCRdb's copy has only in-frame clones and lacks some. The table includes roughly 200,000 clones, 82% detected once. Recruits, aged roughly 18 to 100 years, lived in 20 to 30 US areas. This clone was observed once. The sequenced sample was PBMCs or T cells enriched from blood (not recorded which). This receptor was identified in a man in his forties who had recovered from COVID-19. The genes are TRBV7-9 and TRBJ1-2, with TRBD1 matching 7 bases. The CDR3 nucleotides are TGTGCCAGCAGCTCCCCTTCCGACAGGGCAAGCTACACCTTC. Translated, it gives CASSSPSDRASYTF. Looking up the rest from reference TRBV7-9 and TRBJ1-2 gives the full variable domain: DTGVSQNPRHKITKRGQNVTFRCDPISEHNRLYWYRQTLGQGPEFLTYFQNEAQLEKSRLLSDRFSAERPKGSFSTLEIQRTEQGDSAMYLCASSSPSDRASYTFGSGTRLTVV.